The rows below give T cell receptor beta chains drawn from one sample of a study of T cell changes during pregnancy in multiple sclerosis. Profiled with immunoSEQ multiplex PCR; TCRdb holds only in-frame clones, not every one. This table has some 39,000 clones, around nine tenths appearing once. Sequencing used CD8+ T cells from peripheral blood mononuclear cells, obtained in the first trimester of pregnancy. The receptors stem from a female donor with multiple sclerosis, enrolled in a pregnancy study. Both conserved end residues are part of each CDR3. The D gene is left open where the match is weak. A row's size may be missing; if present it is once, few, many or a size class.

>TRBJ2-7|TRBV7-6|.|TRBD2
CASARGGYEQYF
TGTGCCAGCGCTCGGGGGGGATACGAGCAGTACTTC
>TRBJ2-7|TRBV6-5|.|TRBD1
CASSTGQGGYEQYF
TGTGCCAGCAGCACGGGACAGGGCGGTTACGAGCAGTACTTC
>TRBJ2-7|TRBV4-3|many|TRBD2
CASSQGLAGEGYEQYF
TGCGCCAGCAGCCAAGGGCTAGCGGGGGAGGGATACGAGCAGTACTTC
>TRBJ1-6|TRBV9|few|.
CASSAGGTSPLHF
TGTGCCAGCAGCGCCGGAGGAACTTCACCCCTCCACTTT
>TRBJ2-7|TRBV9|.|.
CASSGRAGSGVEQYF
TGTGCCAGCAGCGGACGGGCCGGTTCGGGGGTCGAGCAGTACTTC
>TRBJ2-5|TRBV28|.|.
CASSPGEIQETQYF
TGTGCCAGCAGTCCGGGGGAGATCCAAGAGACCCAGTACTTC
>TRBJ1-1|TRBV6-5|.|.
CASSPGGGNTEAFF
TGTGCCAGCAGTCCGGGAGGGGGGAACACTGAAGCTTTCTTT
>TRBJ1-6|TRBV4-2|.|.
CASSQEEVSPLHF
TGTGCCAGCAGCCAAGAGGAGGTTTCACCCCTCCACTTT
>TRBJ1-2|TRBV19|.|TRBD1
CASSPAGQGNYGYTF
TGTGCCAGTAGCCCCGCGGGACAGGGAAACTATGGCTACACCTTC
>TRBJ2-2|TRBV6-5|once|.
CASSSTGNTGELFF
TGTGCCAGCAGTTCGACAGGGAACACCGGGGAGCTGTTTTTT
>TRBJ1-1|TRBV19|.|.
CASSAGLVTEAFF
TGTGCCAGTAGTGCAGGGTTGGTCACTGAAGCTTTCTTT
>TRBJ2-1|TRBV9|.|.
CASSVVVNEQFF
TGTGCCAGCAGCGTAGTAGTGAATGAGCAGTTCTTC
>TRBJ2-1|TRBV2|.|TRBD2
CASSDSSGGPGNEQFF
TGTGCCAGCAGTGACTCTAGCGGGGGGCCAGGGAATGAGCAGTTCTTC
>TRBJ2-3|TRBV27|.|.
CASSGGTVTDTQYF
TGTGCCAGCAGTGGAGGGACAGTCACAGATACGCAGTATTTT
>TRBJ2-7|TRBV15|.|.
CATSRDSDGRRLEQYF
TGTGCCACCAGCAGAGATTCGGATGGGCGCCGGCTCGAGCAGTACTTC
>TRBJ1-6|TRBV7-3|.|.
CASSLSSGSPLHF
TGTGCCAGCAGCTTGAGCTCGGGTTCACCCCTCCACTTT
>TRBJ2-3|TRBV14|.|.
CASSQDIEALGTQYF
TGTGCCAGCAGCCAAGATATTGAGGCCTTGGGTACGCAGTATTTT
>TRBJ1-5|TRBV27|.|TRBD1
CASSPMTGLVGNQPQHF
TGTGCCAGCAGCCCGATGACAGGGTTGGTGGGCAATCAGCCCCAGCATTTT
>TRBJ2-1|TRBV5-1|.|.
CASSLAPVSSYNEQFF
TGCGCCAGCAGCTTGGCCCCGGTGAGCTCCTACAATGAGCAGTTCTTC
>TRBJ2-1|TRBV11-2|.|TRBD2
CASSFGTSGFSEQFF
TGTGCCAGCAGCTTTGGGACTAGCGGATTTAGTGAGCAGTTCTTC
>TRBJ2-3|TRBV6-4|.|TRBD2
CASSDSTSGGADTQYF
TGTGCCAGCAGTGACTCTACTAGCGGGGGGGCGGATACGCAGTATTTT
>TRBJ1-2|TRBV15|.|.
CATSRERGTDYTF
TGTGCCACCAGCAGAGAGCGAGGAACCGACTACACCTTC
>TRBJ2-7|TRBV7-2|.|.
CASSLGPGDYEQYF
TGTGCCAGCAGCTTAGGTCCAGGGGACTACGAGCAGTACTTC
>TRBJ2-5|TRBV28|.|.
CASSLSRRQKETQYF
TGTGCCAGCAGTTTATCCCGGAGGCAGAAAGAGACCCAGTACTTC
>TRBJ2-7|TRBV6-5|.|.
CASRGTYEQYF
TGTGCCAGCCGGGGGACCTACGAGCAGTACTTC
>TRBJ2-5|TRBV7-8|few|.
CASSSVGGQETQYF
TGTGCCAGCAGCTCCGTGGGGGGTCAAGAGACCCAGTACTTC
>TRBJ1-4|TRBV6-6|.|.
CASSPSAVLFF
TGTGCCAGCAGTCCCTCCGCGGTGCTGTTTTTT
>TRBJ2-1|TRBV5-8|.|TRBD2
CASSPSWRGEQFF
TGTGCCAGCAGCCCATCCTGGCGGGGGGAGCAGTTCTTC
>TRBJ1-4|TRBV28|.|.
CASSLYAANEKLFF
TGTGCCAGCAGTTTATATGCAGCTAATGAAAAACTGTTTTTT
>TRBJ2-1|TRBV5-6|.|.
CASSPPLRGDNEQFF
TGTGCCAGCAGCCCCCCACTGCGGGGAGACAATGAGCAGTTCTTC
>TRBJ1-1|TRBV9|.|TRBD1
CASSVGTGGKNTEAFF
TGTGCCAGCAGCGTTGGGACAGGGGGCAAGAACACTGAAGCTTTCTTT
>TRBJ1-4|TRBV5-6|once|.
CASSLLNEKLFF
TGTGCCAGCAGCTTGCTTAATGAAAAACTGTTTTTT
>TRBJ1-1|TRBV7-3|.|.
CASSLVADNTEAFF
TGTGCCAGCAGCTTGGTCGCAGATAACACTGAAGCTTTCTTT
>TRBJ2-7|TRBV2|.|.
CASSEDRVENEQYF
TGTGCCAGCAGTGAAGACAGGGTTGAAAACGAGCAGTACTTC
>TRBJ1-2|TRBV5-1|.|TRBD1
CASSLGRGQENGYTF
TGCGCCAGCAGCTTGGGTCGGGGACAGGAGAATGGCTACACCTTC
>TRBJ2-1|TRBV4-1|.|TRBD1
CASRPGQGNNEQFF
TGCGCCAGCAGGCCGGGACAGGGCAACAATGAGCAGTTCTTC
>TRBJ2-7|TRBV12-1|.|.
CASSSFPGTRDFAYEQYF
TGTGCCAGCAGCTCGTTCCCAGGAACCCGGGACTTCGCCTACGAGCAGTACTTC
>TRBJ2-1|TRBV7-3|.|TRBD2
CASSLAGGPPSYNEQFF
TGTGCCAGCAGCTTAGCGGGGGGGCCGCCATCCTACAATGAGCAGTTCTTC
>TRBJ1-1|TRBV7-3|.|.
CASSLTDSTEAFF
TGTGCCAGCAGCTTAACCGACAGCACTGAAGCTTTCTTT
>TRBJ1-2|TRBV5-4|.|.
CASSLSRGYGYTF
TGTGCCAGCAGCCTTAGCCGGGGGTATGGCTACACCTTC
>TRBJ2-1|TRBV2|.|.
CASNKPREGGSSYNEQFF
TGTGCCAGCAACAAGCCCAGAGAGGGGGGGAGCTCCTACAATGAGCAGTTCTTC
>TRBJ1-6|TRBV19|.|.
CASSMTGGGSPLHF
TGTGCCAGTAGTATGACGGGGGGCGGTTCACCCCTCCACTTT
>TRBJ1-1|TRBV4-3|.|TRBD1
CASSPQGSNEAFF
TGCGCCAGCAGCCCACAGGGGAGTAATGAAGCTTTCTTT
>TRBJ2-2|TRBV6-4|.|.
CASSDSRDGNTGELFF
TGTGCCAGCAGTGACTCGCGGGACGGAAACACCGGGGAGCTGTTTTTT
>TRBJ2-1|TRBV5-1|.|.
CASSLTGLGNNEQFF
TGCGCCAGCAGCTTGACAGGGCTGGGAAACAATGAGCAGTTCTTC